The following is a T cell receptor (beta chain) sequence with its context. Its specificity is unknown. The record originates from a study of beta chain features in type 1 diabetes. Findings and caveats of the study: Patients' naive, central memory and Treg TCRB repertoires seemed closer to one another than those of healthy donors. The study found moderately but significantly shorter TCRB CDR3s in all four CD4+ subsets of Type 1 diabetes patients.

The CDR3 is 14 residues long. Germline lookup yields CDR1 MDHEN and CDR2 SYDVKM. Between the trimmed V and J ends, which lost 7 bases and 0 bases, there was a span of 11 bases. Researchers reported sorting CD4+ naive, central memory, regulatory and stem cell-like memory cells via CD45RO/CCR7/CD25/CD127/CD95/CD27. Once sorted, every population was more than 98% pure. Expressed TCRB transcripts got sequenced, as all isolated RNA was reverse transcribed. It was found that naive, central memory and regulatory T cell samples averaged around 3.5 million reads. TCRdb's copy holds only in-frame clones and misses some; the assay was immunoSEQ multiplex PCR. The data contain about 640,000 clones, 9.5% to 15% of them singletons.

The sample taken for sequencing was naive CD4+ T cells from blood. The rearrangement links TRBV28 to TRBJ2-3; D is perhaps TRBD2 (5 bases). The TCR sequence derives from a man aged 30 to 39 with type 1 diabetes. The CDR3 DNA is TGTGCCAGCACAAGAGGAGGTAGCACAGATACGCAGTATTTT. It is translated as CASTRGGSTDTQYF.